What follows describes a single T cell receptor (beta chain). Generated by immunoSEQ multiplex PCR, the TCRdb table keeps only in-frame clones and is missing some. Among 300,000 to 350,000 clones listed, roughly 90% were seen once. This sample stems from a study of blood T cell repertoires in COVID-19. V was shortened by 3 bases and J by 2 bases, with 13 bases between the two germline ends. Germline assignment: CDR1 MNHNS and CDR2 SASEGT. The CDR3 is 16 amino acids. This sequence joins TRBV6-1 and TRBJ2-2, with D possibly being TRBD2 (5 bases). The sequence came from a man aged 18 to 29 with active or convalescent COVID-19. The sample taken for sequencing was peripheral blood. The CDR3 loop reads CASSDSRLANTGELFF. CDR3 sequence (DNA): TGTGCCAGCAGTGATAGTAGGCTAGCCAACACCGGGGAGCTGTTTTTT.